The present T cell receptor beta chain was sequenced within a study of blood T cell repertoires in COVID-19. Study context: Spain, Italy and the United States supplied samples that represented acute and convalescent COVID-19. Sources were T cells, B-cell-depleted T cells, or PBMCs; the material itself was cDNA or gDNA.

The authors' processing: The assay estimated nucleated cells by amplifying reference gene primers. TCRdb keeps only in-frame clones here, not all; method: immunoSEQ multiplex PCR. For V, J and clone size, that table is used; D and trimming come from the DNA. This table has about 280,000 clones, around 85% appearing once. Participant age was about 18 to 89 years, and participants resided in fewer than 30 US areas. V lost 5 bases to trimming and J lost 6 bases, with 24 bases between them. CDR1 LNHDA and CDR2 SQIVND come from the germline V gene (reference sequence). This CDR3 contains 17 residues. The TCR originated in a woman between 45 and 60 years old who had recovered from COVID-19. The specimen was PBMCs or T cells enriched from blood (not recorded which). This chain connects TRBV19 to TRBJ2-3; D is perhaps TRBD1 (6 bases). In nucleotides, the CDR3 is TGTGCCAGTAGTCCGACACAGGGACGCGGTGCACAGGATACGCAGTATTTT. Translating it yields CASSPTQGRGAQDTQYF.